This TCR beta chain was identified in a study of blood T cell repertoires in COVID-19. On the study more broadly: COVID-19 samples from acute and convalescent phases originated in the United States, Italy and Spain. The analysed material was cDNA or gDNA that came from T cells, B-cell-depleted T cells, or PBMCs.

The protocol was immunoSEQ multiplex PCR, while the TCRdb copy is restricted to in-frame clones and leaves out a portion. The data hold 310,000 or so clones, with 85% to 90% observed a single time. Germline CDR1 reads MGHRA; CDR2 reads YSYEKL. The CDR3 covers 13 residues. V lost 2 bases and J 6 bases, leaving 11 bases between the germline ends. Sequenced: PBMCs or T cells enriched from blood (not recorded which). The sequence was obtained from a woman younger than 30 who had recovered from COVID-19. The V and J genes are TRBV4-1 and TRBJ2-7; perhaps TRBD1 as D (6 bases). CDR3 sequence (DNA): TGCGCCAGCAGCCAATTCAGGGGCCGCGAGCAGTACTTC. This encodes CASSQFRGREQYF.